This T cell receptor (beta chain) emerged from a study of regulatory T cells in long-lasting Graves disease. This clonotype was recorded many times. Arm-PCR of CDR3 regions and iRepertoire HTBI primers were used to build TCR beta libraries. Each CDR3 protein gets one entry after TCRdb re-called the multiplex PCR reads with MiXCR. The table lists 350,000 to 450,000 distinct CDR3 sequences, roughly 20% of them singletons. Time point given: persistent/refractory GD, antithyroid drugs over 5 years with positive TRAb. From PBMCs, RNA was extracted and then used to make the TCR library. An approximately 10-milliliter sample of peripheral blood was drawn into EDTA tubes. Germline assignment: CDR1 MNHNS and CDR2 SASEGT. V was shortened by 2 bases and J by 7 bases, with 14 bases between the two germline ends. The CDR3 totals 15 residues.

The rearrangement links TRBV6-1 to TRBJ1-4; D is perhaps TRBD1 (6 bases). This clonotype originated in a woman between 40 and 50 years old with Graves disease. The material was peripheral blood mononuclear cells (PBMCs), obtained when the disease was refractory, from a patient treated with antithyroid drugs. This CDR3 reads CASSEKETGPEKLFF. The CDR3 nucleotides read TGTGCCAGCAGTGAAAAGGAAACAGGGCCTGAAAAACTGTTTTTT.